A single sample gave rise to the 10 T cell receptor beta chains below, sequenced in a study of blood T cell repertoires in COVID-19. Assay used: immunoSEQ multiplex PCR; TCRdb lists only in-frame clones, some missing. The profile covers 190,000 or so clones, with approximately 90% appearing a single time and approximately 2.2% taken by the ten largest. The sequenced sample was PBMCs or T cells enriched from blood (not recorded which). Source of these receptors: a woman in her twenties or thirties who had recovered from COVID-19.

The V gene is TRBV4-1, the J gene TRBJ2-7, with 10 bases matching TRBD1. V dropped 4 bases and J dropped 4; count of bases not matched to a gene: 4. The CDR3 runs 14 residues. Germline lookup yields CDR1 MGHRA and CDR2 YSYEKL. The CDR3 is CASSLDRGEYEQYF. The CDR3 region has the DNA TGCGCCAGCAGCCTGGACAGGGGGGAGTACGAGCAGTACTTC.

This clone has just a few counts. The chain employs TRBV18 and TRBJ1-5; possibly TRBD1 for D (5 bases). The germline V and J ends were trimmed by 3 bases and 0 bases, with 15 bases remaining between them. The germline CDR1 and CDR2 sequences are KGHSH and LQKENI. The CDR3 length is 17 residues. Here the CDR3 reads CASSPFQGFASNQPQHF. The CDR3 DNA is TGTGCCAGCTCACCCTTTCAGGGTTTTGCTAGCAATCAGCCCCAGCATTTT.

The chain recombines TRBV5-5 with TRBJ1-5, with D maybe TRBD1 (5 bases). This CDR3 comprises 14 residues. Trimming removed 0 bases at V and 5 bases at J, with 9 bases between. Per the germline V gene, CDR1 is SGHKS and CDR2 is YYEKEE (reference sequence). The CDR3 sequence is CASSLGRGDQPQHF. The CDR3 DNA follows: TGTGCCAGCAGCTTGGGCCGGGGGGATCAGCCCCAGCATTTT.

The rearrangement links TRBV30 to TRBJ2-7, with D possibly matching TRBD1 (6 bases). CDR1 GTSNPN and CDR2 SVGIG come from the germline V gene (reference sequence). The CDR3 has 12 amino acids. With 0 bases removed from V and 3 bases from J, the gap between germline ends came to 6 bases. CDR3: CAWSVQGYEQYF. The CDR3 DNA reads as TGTGCCTGGAGTGTACAGGGCTACGAGCAGTACTTC.

The rearrangement links TRBV11-3 to TRBJ2-3; TRBD2 agrees at 8 bases. Germline CDR1 reads SGHNT; CDR2 reads YENEEA. V dropped 4 bases and J dropped 3; count of bases not matched to a gene: 6. This CDR3 has 15 residues. The CDR3 DNA reads as TGTGCCAGCAGCTGGGGGGTAGCGGGGACAGATACGCAGTATTTT. This gives the protein CASSWGVAGTDTQYF.

V gene TRBV2 combines with J gene TRBJ2-3; TRBD1 matches at 7 bases. Germline V gene sequence: CDR1 SNHLY, CDR2 FYNNEI. The CDR3 sequence is 13 residues long. After removal of 5 bases from V and 3 bases from J, the junction contained 2 bases not matched to a gene. This chain's CDR3 is CASSNRGTDTQYF. The CDR3 nucleotides read TGTGCCAGCAGTAACAGGGGTACAGATACGCAGTATTTT.

The gene calls are TRBV4-2 and TRBJ2-5; TRBD2 matches 8 bases. Germline trimming cut 1 base from V and 3 bases from J; bases unmatched to any gene: 10. The germline gives CDR1 LGHNA, CDR2 YNFKEQ. This CDR3 region has 17 residues. CDR3 sequence (DNA): TGTGCCAGCAGCCAAGCGGGCATTAGCGGGAAAAAAGAGACCCAGTACTTC. Its translation: CASSQAGISGKKETQYF.

The rearrangement joins TRBV28 to TRBJ1-3, with 9 positions matching TRBD1. This CDR3 contains 15 residues. Looked up from germline, CDR1 is MDHEN and CDR2 is SYDVKM. V trimming: 4 bases; J trimming: 4 bases; junction bases outside the gene matches: 5. CDR3 amino acids: CASSSGTGLGNTIYF. CDR3 nucleotide sequence: TGTGCCAGCAGTTCCGGGACAGGGCTCGGAAACACCATATATTTT.

The CDR3 sequence: CSVEFRPGQGPFF. CDR3 nucleotide sequence: TGCAGCGTTGAATTCCGGCCCGGGCAGGGCCCTTTCTTT. The rearrangement uses TRBV29-1 and TRBJ1-1, with D possibly matching TRBD1 (5 bases). Germline V lookup: CDR1 SQVTM, CDR2 ANQGSEA. V was trimmed by 2 bases and J by 12 bases, leaving 19 bases between them. CDR3 length equals 13 residues.

The V call is TRBV6-5, the J call TRBJ2-3; 9 positions match TRBD2. The length of the CDR3 is 14 residues. Germline CDR1 is MNHEY and CDR2 is SVGAGI. Trimming took 5 bases from V and 3 from J; bases not matched to a gene: 3. DNA for the CDR3: TGTGCCAGCAGTCCGGGACTAGCAACAGATACGCAGTATTTT. Translation: CASSPGLATDTQYF.